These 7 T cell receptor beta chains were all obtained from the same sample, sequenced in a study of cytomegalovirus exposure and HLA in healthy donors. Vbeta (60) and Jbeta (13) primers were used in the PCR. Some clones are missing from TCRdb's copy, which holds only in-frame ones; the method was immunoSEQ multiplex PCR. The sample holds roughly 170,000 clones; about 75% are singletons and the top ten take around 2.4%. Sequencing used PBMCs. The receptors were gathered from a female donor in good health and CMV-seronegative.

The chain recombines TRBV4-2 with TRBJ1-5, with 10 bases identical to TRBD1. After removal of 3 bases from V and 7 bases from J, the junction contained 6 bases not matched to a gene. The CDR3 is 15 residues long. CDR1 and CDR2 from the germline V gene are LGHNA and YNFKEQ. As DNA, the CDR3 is TGTGCCAGCAGCCACGAGGACAGGGGGGGGCAGCCCCAGCATTTT. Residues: CASSHEDRGGQPQHF.

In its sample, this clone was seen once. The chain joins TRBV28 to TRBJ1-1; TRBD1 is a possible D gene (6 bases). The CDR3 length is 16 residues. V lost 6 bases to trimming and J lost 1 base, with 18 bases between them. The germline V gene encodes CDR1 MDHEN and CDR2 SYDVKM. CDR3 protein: CASSPSGAFRNTEAFF. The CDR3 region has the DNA TGTGCCAGCAGCCCCTCAGGGGCCTTTAGGAACACTGAAGCTTTCTTT. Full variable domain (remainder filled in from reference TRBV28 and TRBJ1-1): DVKVTQSSRYLVKRTGEKVFLECVQDMDHENMFWYRQDPGLGLRLIYFSYDVKMKEKGDIPEGYSVSREKKERFSLILESASTNQTSMYLCASSPSGAFRNTEAFFGQGTRLTVV.

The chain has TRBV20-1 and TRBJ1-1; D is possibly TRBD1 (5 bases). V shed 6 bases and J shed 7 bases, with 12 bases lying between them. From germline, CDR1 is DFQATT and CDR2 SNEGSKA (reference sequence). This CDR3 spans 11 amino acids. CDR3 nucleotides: TGCAGTGCGGCGGGGGGGGATGAAGCTTTCTTT. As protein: CSAAGGDEAFF.

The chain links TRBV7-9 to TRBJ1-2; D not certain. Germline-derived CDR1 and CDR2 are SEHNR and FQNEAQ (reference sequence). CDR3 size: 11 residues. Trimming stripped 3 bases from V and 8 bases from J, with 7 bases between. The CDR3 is CASSFGTGYTF. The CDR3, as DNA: TGTGCCAGCAGCTTTGGCACGGGCTACACCTTC.

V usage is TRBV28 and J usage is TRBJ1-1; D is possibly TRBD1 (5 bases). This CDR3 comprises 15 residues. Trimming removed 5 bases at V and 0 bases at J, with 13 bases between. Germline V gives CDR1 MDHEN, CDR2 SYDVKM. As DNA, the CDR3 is TGTGCCAGCAGTGGCGGGGCCCGAATGAACACTGAAGCTTTCTTT. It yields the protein CASSGGARMNTEAFF. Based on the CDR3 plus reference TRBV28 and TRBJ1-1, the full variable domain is DVKVTQSSRYLVKRTGEKVFLECVQDMDHENMFWYRQDPGLGLRLIYFSYDVKMKEKGDIPEGYSVSREKKERFSLILESASTNQTSMYLCASSGGARMNTEAFFGQGTRLTVV.

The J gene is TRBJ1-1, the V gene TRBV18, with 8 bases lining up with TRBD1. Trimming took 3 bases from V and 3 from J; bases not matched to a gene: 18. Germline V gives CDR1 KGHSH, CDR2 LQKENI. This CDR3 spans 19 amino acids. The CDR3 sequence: CASSPPRDRPEVGYTEAFF. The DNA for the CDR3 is TGTGCCAGCTCACCGCCCCGGGACAGGCCTGAAGTAGGGTACACTGAAGCTTTCTTT.

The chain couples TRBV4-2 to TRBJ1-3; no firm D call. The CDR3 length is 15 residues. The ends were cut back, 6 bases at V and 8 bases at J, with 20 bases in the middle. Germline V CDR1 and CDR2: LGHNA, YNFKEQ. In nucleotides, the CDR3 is TGTGCCAGCAGAGGCGGTGGGGAGTTTTCCGACACCATATATTTT. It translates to CASRGGGEFSDTIYF.